This entry lists 22 T cell receptor beta chains sequenced from one sample in a study of tumor-infiltrating lymphocytes in primary liver carcinoma (dated by TCRdb to 2017 to 2019). Blood RNA was extracted from unsorted whole blood using TRIzol reagent, and germline DNA was obtained with the DNeasy Blood & Tissue kit. Sequencing used an Illumina HiSeq 2500. Using a constant-region primer and ProtoScript II reverse transcriptase, TCRbeta-specific cDNA was reverse-transcribed from roughly 500 ng total RNA. Construction of the TCRbeta libraries relied on three nested rounds of multiplex PCR, following a slightly modified ARM-PCR procedure. The first two PCR rounds used multiplex TRBV1-TRBV30 forward primers with a Cbeta reverse primer, each for about 10 cycles. In TCRdb, the public reads were trimmed at Q25 with fastp and aligned with MiXCR, with productive beta chains retained. Identical CDR3 protein sequences are pooled into one entry, listed with their most common genes and DNA. This sample holds about 180,000 distinct CDR3 sequences; around 60% were observed only once. The ten largest make up roughly 76% of the sample.

The specimen sequenced was peripheral blood. These receptor sequences come from a man aged 35-49 years with primary liver carcinoma and hepatitis B virus infection.

To note about this clonotype: Here the CDR3 omits its conserved ending phenylalanine or tryptophan, so a read error is the likely source. V and J are TRBV11-2 and TRBJ2-7, with D possibly being TRBD2 (7 bases). Germline V gene data show CDR1 as SGHAT and CDR2 as FQNNGV. The CDR3 contains 14 residues. CDR3 nucleotide sequence: TGTGTCAGCAGCTGGGAGGGGGGTCCCTACGAGCAGTACCTC. Its translation is CVSSWEGGPYEQYL.

The chain joins TRBV29-1 to TRBJ2-2; a weak D match, TRBD2 (5 bases). The CDR3 is made up of 16 amino acids. Germline CDR1 and CDR2: SQVTM and ANQGSEA. V lost 7 bases to trimming and J lost 0 bases, with 18 bases between them. CDR3 bases: TGCAGCGCCCGAAGGAGTGCGGGCCCGAACACCGGGGAGCTGTTTTTT. Its protein product is CSARRSAGPNTGELFF.

This sequence joins TRBV6-5 and TRBJ2-1; 10 bases agree with TRBD2. The germline CDR1 and CDR2 sequences are MNHEY and SVGAGI. The CDR3 covers 16 residues. V shed 10 bases and J 5 bases; nucleotides not matched to a gene: 14. The CDR3 loop is CATRTSLAGPNNEQFF. The CDR3 coding sequence is TGTGCCACTAGGACCTCACTAGCGGGACCCAACAATGAGCAGTTCTTC.

The chain joins TRBV10-3 to TRBJ1-1, with 8 bases identical to TRBD1. The J segment lost 8 bases and the V segment lost 6 bases, leaving 11 bases of the junction unmatched. The CDR3 sequence is 14 residues long. CDR1 ENHRY and CDR2 SYGVKD come from the germline V gene. The CDR3 region has the DNA TGTGCCATCAGCGCCGGGACAGGCCCTATAGAAGCTTTCTTT. This translates into CAISAGTGPIEAFF.

The chain employs TRBV29-1 and TRBJ2-5; a weak D match, TRBD2 (6 bases). There are 13 residues in the CDR3. Looked up from germline, CDR1 is SQVTM and CDR2 is ANQGSEA. Trimming cost V 6 bases and J 0 bases, with 11 bases left between them. CDR3 sequence (DNA): TGCAGCGTACAATCGGGAGACCAAGAGACCCAGTACTTC. Its translation is CSVQSGDQETQYF.

Regarding this clonotype: The CDR3 does not close with the conserved phenylalanine or tryptophan, likely indicating a read error. The CDR3 nucleotides are TGTGCCAGCAGCTCAAGGGGCCGGTCCGAGCAGTTCTTA. Translated, it gives CASSSRGRSEQFL. The V call is TRBV11-2, the J call TRBJ2-1, with D maybe TRBD1 (5 bases). The V and J ends lost 4 bases and 10 bases respectively, with 14 bases between them. This CDR3 spans 13 amino acids. Germline V gene sequence: CDR1 SGHAT, CDR2 FQNNGV.

This clonotype was observed once. V and J are TRBV12-3 or TRBV12-4 and TRBJ1-2, with D perhaps matching TRBD1 (6 bases). This CDR3 contains 13 residues. The V end lost 6 bases, the J end lost 4 bases, and 12 bases lay between the germline ends. The CDR3 DNA sequence: TGTGCCAGCAGCCTACAGGGTGGCTATGGCTACACCTTC. It codes for CASSLQGGYGYTF.

V gene TRBV10-3 combines with J gene TRBJ1-2; no clear D. Germline values: CDR1 ENHRY, CDR2 SYGVKD. CDR3 length: 14 residues. The V end lost 4 bases, the J end lost 14 bases, and 23 bases lay between the germline ends. The CDR3 protein is CAISGTRSPHDYTF. CDR3 in DNA: TGTGCCATCAGTGGAACTAGGAGCCCTCATGACTATACCTTC.

With regard to this clonotype: A much larger clone differs by one base, so this may be a read error. The chain uses TRBV11-2 and TRBJ2-7; D is unclear. Trimming pared 1 base from V and 5 bases from J, leaving 12 bases between. The germline V gene has CDR1 SGHAT and CDR2 FQNNGV. The CDR3 has 14 residues. The CDR3 is CASSLVAGKHEQYF. CDR3 DNA: TGTGCCAGCAGCTTAGTGGCCGGTAAGCACGAGCAGTACTTC.

This clonotype was counted many times. The chain recombines TRBV4-1 with TRBJ1-2; 8 positions agree with TRBD1. V gave up 0 bases and J gave up 7 bases; unmatched junction bases: 13. From germline, CDR1 is MGHRA and CDR2 YSYEKL. CDR3 length: 17 amino acids. The CDR3 sequence is CASSQDFVRDRSLGYTF. CDR3 bases: TGCGCCAGCAGCCAAGATTTTGTTCGGGACAGGTCCCTTGGCTACACCTTC.

This sequence joins TRBV6-1 and TRBJ2-7; D could derive from TRBD1 or TRBD2 (7 bases each). The germline gives CDR1 MNHNS, CDR2 SASEGT. V dropped 6 bases and J dropped 9 bases, with 21 bases sitting between them. This CDR3 region has 14 residues. Here the CDR3 reads CASSEQGRDAVQYF. The CDR3, as DNA: TGTGCCAGCAGCGAACAGGGGAGGGATGCAGTGCAGTACTTC.

This clonotype has at least ten counts. The rearrangement links TRBV6-5 to TRBJ2-7; maybe TRBD2 (5 bases). Trimming shortened V by 4 bases and J by 2 bases, and 9 bases separated the two germline ends. The germline V gene encodes CDR1 MNHEY and CDR2 SVGAGI. The CDR3 loop spans 13 amino acids. CDR3 nucleotides: TGTGCCAGCAGTTTCAGCGGACCCTACGAGCAGTACTTC. Its translation: CASSFSGPYEQYF.

This chain connects TRBV11-2 to TRBJ2-2; a weak D match, TRBD2 (7 bases). Germline-derived CDR1 and CDR2 are SGHAT and FQNNGV. This CDR3 has 14 amino acids. The V and J ends lost 2 bases and 17 bases respectively, with 21 bases between them. CDR3 DNA: TGTGCCAGCAGCTTAAGCTCGGGAACCGGGGGGCTATTTTTT. As protein: CASSLSSGTGGLFF.

This clonotype was recorded only once. A clone one base away is much larger, so this may be a read error. The chain combines TRBV6-5 with TRBJ2-1, with D unclear. The length of the CDR3 is 12 residues. Germline V gene data show CDR1 as MNHEY and CDR2 as SVGAGI. CDR3 sequence: CASGYSSHEQFF. The CDR3 DNA sequence: TGTGCCAGCGGTTACTCGAGCCATGAGCAGTTCTTC.

The chain has TRBV11-2 and TRBJ2-3; 8 nucleotides line up with TRBD2. This CDR3 region has 14 residues. Trimming at V came to 8 bases and at J to 12 bases, leaving 16 bases not matched to a gene. Germline lookup yields CDR1 SGHAT and CDR2 FQNNGV. The CDR3 coding sequence is TGTGCCAGCCACATCGTGGCTGCGGGGGGTACACAGTATTTT. This encodes CASHIVAAGGTQYF.

This clonotype showed up just a few times. The chain is built from TRBV4-1 and TRBJ1-5; no definite D call. The CDR3 consists of 16 residues. V lost 4 bases and J 1 base, leaving 14 bases between the germline ends. Germline V gives CDR1 MGHRA, CDR2 YSYEKL. The DNA for the CDR3 is TGCGCCAGCAGCCTTTTCGAGGCGGAGAGCAATCAGCCCCAGCATTTT. As protein: CASSLFEAESNQPQHF.

On this clonotype itself: This sequence may be a read error, since a much larger clone differs from it by one base. The chain combines TRBV11-2 with TRBJ2-5; a weak D match, TRBD2 (7 bases). The CDR3 has 14 residues. The V gene's germline CDR1 is SGHAT and CDR2 FQNNGV. Trimming stripped 5 bases from V and 7 bases from J, with 17 bases between. The CDR3 region is CASSPLKGGLTQYF. The CDR3 coding sequence is TGTGCCAGCAGCCCCCTGAAGGGGGGGTTGACCCAGTACTTC.

The chain combines TRBV6-5 with TRBJ2-2; either TRBD1 or TRBD2 may supply D (5 bases each). In germline, CDR1 is MNHEY, CDR2 SVGAGI. The CDR3 totals 16 residues. Trimming cost V 0 bases and J 4 bases, with 12 bases left between them. CDR3 DNA sequence: TGTGCCAGCAGTTACTCACCGGGACGGGTCACCGGGGAGCTGTTTTTT. Translation: CASSYSPGRVTGELFF.

The genes are TRBV5-6 and TRBJ2-1; 11 bases fit TRBD2. Germline lookup yields CDR1 SGHDT and CDR2 YYEEEE. V gave up 4 bases and J gave up 8 bases; unmatched junction bases: 11. The CDR3 contains 16 residues. Written as DNA, the CDR3 is TGTGCCAGCAGCGAGACCGGGACTAGCGGTGCTCATGAGCAGTTCTTC. Protein product: CASSETGTSGAHEQFF.

The sample holds one count of this clonotype. The genes are TRBV6-5 and TRBJ2-7, with 9 bases aligning to TRBD1. CDR1 and CDR2 (germline): MNHEY, SVGAGI. V lost 6 bases to trimming and J lost 7 bases; unmatched junction nucleotides: 10. This CDR3 comprises 14 residues. CDR3 sequence (DNA): TGTGCCAGCAGGGGACAGGGCGTCTTGGGGGAGCAGTACTTC. It is translated as CASRGQGVLGEQYF.

About this clonotype itself: Since a much larger clone is just one base distant, this may be a read error. The chain employs TRBV6-5 and TRBJ2-3; TRBD2 aligns across 10 bases. Germline V gene data show CDR1 as MNHEY and CDR2 as SVGAGI. The CDR3 covers 15 residues. CDR3 amino acids: CSTRGLAAYPDTQYF. The CDR3 nucleotides are TGTTCCACCCGAGGACTAGCGGCCTACCCAGATACGCAGTATTTT.

As to this clonotype: As the CDR3 is not closed by the conserved phenylalanine or tryptophan, this likely results from a read error. CDR3 DNA sequence: TGTGCCAGCGAAGGCTACCCCGCCGGGGAGCTGTTTTCT. It is translated as CASEGYPAGELFS. The chain couples TRBV6-5 to TRBJ2-2; no clear D gene. This CDR3 is 13 amino acids long. The germline CDR1 and CDR2 sequences are MNHEY and SVGAGI. V was shortened by 8 bases and J by 6 bases, with 13 bases between the two germline ends.